This paragraph reports one TCR beta chain. Its antigen remains unidentified. This specimen belongs to a study of shared clonotypes between healthy human individuals. The wider study: Used for every donor were three CD4 naive, three CD4 memory, two CD8 naive and one CD8 memory plate. Regarding the study as a whole: Several donors had about 5% of their naive CD4 clonotypes in common.

This CDR3 is 14 amino acids long. Germline V gives CDR1 SNHLY, CDR2 FYNNEI. The V segment lost 8 bases and the J segment 5 bases; nucleotides outside the gene matches: 5. Across several immunoSEQ plates, the genomic DNA of each subset was split evenly. Method: immunoSEQ multiplex PCR; TCRdb's copy keeps in-frame clones and lacks some. The table lists hundreds of thousands of clones, about three quarters of them singletons. The receptor comes from a woman aged 25 to 39 in good health. The chain carries TRBV2 and TRBJ2-3; 12 nucleotides line up with TRBD1. The sequencing input was memory CD4+ T cells sorted from blood. The subset is: CD45RA-negative fraction. The CDR3 protein is CASAGQGAGDTQYF. The CDR3 coding sequence is TGTGCCAGCGCGGGACAGGGGGCGGGAGATACGCAGTATTTT.